This TCR beta chain came from a study of T cell responses to AZD1222 COVID-19 vaccine. This CDR3 contains 15 residues. V lost 1 base and J 7 bases, leaving 16 bases between the germline ends. Germline V gives CDR1 SEHNR, CDR2 FQNEAQ (reference sequence). Note on this clone: Its antigen is not identified.

Study-level points and caveats: Across the whole spike, CD4 TCRs peaked at regions 160-218 and 743-854.

Sequencing used immunoSEQ multiplex PCR; TCRdb keeps in-frame clones, though not all of them. The table shows 140,000 or so clones, with 80% to 90% occurring only once. This receptor was taken from an adult in good health. This chain connects TRBV7-9 to TRBJ1-2, with D unresolved. This specimen was peripheral blood, taken on day 0 of AZD1222 vaccination. CDR3 DNA: TGTGCCAGCAGCTTAGACCGGAGGGAGATGGGTGGCTACACCTTC. Translated, it gives CASSLDRREMGGYTF.